Each of the 9 T cell receptor beta chains below was sequenced from the same sample in a study of graft-versus-host responses after intestinal transplantation. The method was immunoSEQ multiplex PCR; TCRdb's version includes in-frame clones alone and lacks a portion of them. The table has approximately 90,000 clones, 85% to 95% seen once. Their target antigens are unknown. The sample was unstimulated CD8+ T cells sorted from spleen or lymph node cells, taken before transplant. Source of these receptors: a human donor who was the organ donor for an intestinal transplant.

The genes are TRBV9 and TRBJ2-1, with TRBD2 matching 9 bases. V trimming: 1 base; J trimming: 7 bases; junction bases outside the gene matches: 9. The CDR3 spans 16 residues. Germline lookup yields CDR1 SGDLS and CDR2 YYNGEE. CDR3 amino acids: CASSVTERGVVNEQFF. CDR3 DNA sequence: TGTGCCAGCAGCGTAACGGAGCGGGGGGTGGTTAATGAGCAGTTCTTC.

This chain uses TRBV9 with TRBJ1-5; unclear D gene. Germline CDR1 reads SGDLS; CDR2 reads YYNGEE. Trimming left V 0 bases short and J 0 bases short, with 10 bases between. This CDR3 has 16 amino acids. CDR3 nucleotides: TGTGCCAGCAGCGTAGCTGTGGTCTATAGCAATCAGCCCCAGCATTTT. Its translation: CASSVAVVYSNQPQHF.

This chain uses TRBV10-3 with TRBJ1-2, with 8 bases aligning to TRBD1. V shed 10 bases and J 7 bases; nucleotides not matched to a gene: 8. This CDR3 has 12 residues. The germline V gene encodes CDR1 ENHRY and CDR2 SYGVKD. The CDR3 nucleotides are TGTGCCACGACAGGGGCCCCCCGTGGCTACACCTTC. Translation: CATTGAPRGYTF.

The gene calls are TRBV4-1 and TRBJ2-3; D is unresolved. This CDR3 has 14 amino acids. Trimming took 2 bases from V and 1 from J, leaving 7 bases between them. Germline V CDR1 and CDR2: MGHRA, YSYEKL. The CDR3 DNA follows: TGCGCCAGCAGCCAATTATCAGGCACAGATACGCAGTATTTT. It translates to CASSQLSGTDTQYF.

The V and J genes are TRBV4-1 and TRBJ1-1; possible D gene TRBD1, 5 bases. V was trimmed by 1 base and J by 5 bases, leaving 17 bases between them. Germline values: CDR1 MGHRA, CDR2 YSYEKL. CDR3 length: 16 amino acids. In DNA form, the CDR3 reads TGCGCCAGCAGCCAAGCGGGGGGGGTCGGGCAAACTGAAGCTTTCTTT. It yields the protein CASSQAGGVGQTEAFF.

Turning to this clone: The junction and the germline gene differ at one end; a read error may be behind it. This chain joins TRBV6-4 and TRBJ1-1; weak D call: TRBD1 (5 bases). The germline V gene has CDR1 MRHNA and CDR2 SNTAGT. The CDR3 is 16 residues long. Written as DNA, the CDR3 is TGTGCCAGCAGTGACGGGGCAGAAAAGGGACTGTTAGAAGCTCTCTTT. This sequence encodes CASSDGAEKGLLEALF.

The chain has TRBV5-1 and TRBJ2-7; TRBD2 is a possible D gene (7 bases). The CDR3 length is 15 residues. Germline values: CDR1 SGHRS, CDR2 YFSETQ. V was shortened by 3 bases and J by 6 bases, with 19 bases between the two germline ends. CDR3: CASSSVVGGAREQYF. The CDR3, as DNA: TGCGCCAGCAGCTCCGTGGTGGGGGGGGCTCGCGAGCAGTACTTC.

A word on this clone: A read error may produce the germline difference seen at one junction end. This sample includes further DNA sequences coding for the same CDR3. This chain uses TRBV7-8 with TRBJ1-5, with TRBD1 matching 12 bases. The CDR3 contains 16 residues. Germline V gene lookup returns CDR1 SGHVS and CDR2 FQNEAQ. The CDR3 region has the DNA TGCGCCAGCAGCCGGGGACAGGGGGCAGGGAATCAGCCCCAGCATTTT. Encoded protein: CASSRGQGAGNQPQHF.

This chain uses TRBV11-2 with TRBJ2-5; 9 bases match TRBD2. The CDR3 sequence is 15 residues long. The germline V gene encodes CDR1 SGHAT and CDR2 FQNNGV. V was pared by 3 bases and J by 5 bases, with 7 bases of the junction left unmatched. In DNA, the CDR3 is TGTGCCAGCAGCTTTTCAGCGGGGGGCCGGGAGACCCAGTACTTC. Translated: CASSFSAGGRETQYF.